Reported below is one T cell receptor beta chain. The entry originates in a study of blood T cell repertoires in COVID-19. Whole-study context: Researchers got acute and convalescent COVID-19 samples from the United States, Italy and Spain. From T cells, B-cell-depleted T cells, or PBMCs came the material, which was cDNA or gDNA.

Trimming removed 6 bases from V and 3 bases from J, with 15 bases in between. CDR1 is SGHDT and CDR2 is YYEEEE in the germline V gene. The CDR3 sequence is 14 residues long. Data came from immunoSEQ multiplex PCR; TCRdb stores just in-frame clones and leaves some out. This sample has around 63,000 clones, with 80% to 90% found just once. The V and J genes are TRBV5-6 and TRBJ1-2; D gene unclear. This TCR was sampled from an elderly woman with active COVID-19. Material for sequencing was peripheral blood. The CDR3 loop reads CASISQDLYYGYTF. CDR3 sequence (DNA): TGTGCCAGCATCAGCCAGGATCTTTACTATGGCTACACCTTC.